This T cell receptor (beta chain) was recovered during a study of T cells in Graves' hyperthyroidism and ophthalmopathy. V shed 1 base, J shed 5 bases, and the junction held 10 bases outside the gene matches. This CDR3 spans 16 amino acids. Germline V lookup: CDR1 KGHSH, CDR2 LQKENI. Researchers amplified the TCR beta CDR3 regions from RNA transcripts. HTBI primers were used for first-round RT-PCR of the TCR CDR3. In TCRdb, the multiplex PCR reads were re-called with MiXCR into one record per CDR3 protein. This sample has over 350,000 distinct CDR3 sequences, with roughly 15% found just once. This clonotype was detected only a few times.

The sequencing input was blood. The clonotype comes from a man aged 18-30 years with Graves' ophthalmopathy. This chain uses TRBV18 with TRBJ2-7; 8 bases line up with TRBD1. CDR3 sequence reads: CASSPLITGGLHEQYF. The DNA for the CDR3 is TGTGCCAGCTCACCACTGATCACAGGGGGACTCCACGAGCAGTACTTC. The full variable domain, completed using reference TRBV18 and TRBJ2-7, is NAGVMQNPRHLVRRRGQEARLRCSPMKGHSHVYWYRQLPEEGLKFMVYLQKENIIDESGMPKERFSAEFPKEGPSILRIQQVVRGDSAAYFCASSPLITGGLHEQYFGPGTRLTVT.